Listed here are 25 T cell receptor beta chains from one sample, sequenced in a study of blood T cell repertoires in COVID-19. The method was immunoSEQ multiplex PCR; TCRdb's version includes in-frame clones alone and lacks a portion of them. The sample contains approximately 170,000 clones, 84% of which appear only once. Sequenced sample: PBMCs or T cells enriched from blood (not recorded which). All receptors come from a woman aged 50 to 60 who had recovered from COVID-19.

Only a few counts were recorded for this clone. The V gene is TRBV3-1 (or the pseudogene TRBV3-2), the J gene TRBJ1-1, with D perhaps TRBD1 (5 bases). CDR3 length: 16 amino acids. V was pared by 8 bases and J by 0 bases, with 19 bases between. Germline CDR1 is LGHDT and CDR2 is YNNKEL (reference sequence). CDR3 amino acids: CASGVVTGPLNTEAFF. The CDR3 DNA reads TGTGCCAGCGGCGTCGTAACAGGTCCCCTGAACACTGAAGCTTTCTTT.

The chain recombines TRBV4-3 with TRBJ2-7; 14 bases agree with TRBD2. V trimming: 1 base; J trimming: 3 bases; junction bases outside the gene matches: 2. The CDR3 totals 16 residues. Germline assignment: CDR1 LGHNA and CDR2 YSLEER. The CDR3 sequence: CASSQATSGRGYEQYF. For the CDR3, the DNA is TGCGCCAGCAGCCAAGCGACTAGCGGGAGGGGCTACGAGCAGTACTTC.

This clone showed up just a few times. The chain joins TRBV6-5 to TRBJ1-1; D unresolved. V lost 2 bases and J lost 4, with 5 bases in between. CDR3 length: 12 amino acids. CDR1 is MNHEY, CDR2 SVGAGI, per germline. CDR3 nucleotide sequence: TGTGCCAGCAGTTACGGGAGCACTGAAGCTTTCTTT. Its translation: CASSYGSTEAFF.

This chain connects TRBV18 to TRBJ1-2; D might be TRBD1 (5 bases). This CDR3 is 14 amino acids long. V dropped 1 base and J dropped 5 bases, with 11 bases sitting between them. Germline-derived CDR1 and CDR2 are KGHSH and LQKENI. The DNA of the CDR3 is TGTGCCAGCTCACCACTTGACAGTCAGTATGGCTACACCTTC. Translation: CASSPLDSQYGYTF. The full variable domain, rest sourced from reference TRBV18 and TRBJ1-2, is NAGVMQNPRHLVRRRGQEARLRCSPMKGHSHVYWYRQLPEEGLKFMVYLQKENIIDESGMPKERFSAEFPKEGPSILRIQQVVRGDSAAYFCASSPLDSQYGYTFGSGTRLTVV.

The DNA of the CDR3 is TGTGCCAGCAGTGAAGCCGGCGAGCAGTACTTC. This sequence encodes CASSEAGEQYF. The chain combines TRBV6-1 with TRBJ2-7; unclear D gene. This CDR3 region has 11 residues. V was shortened by 0 bases and J by 6 bases, with 3 bases between the two germline ends. Germline CDR1 reads MNHNS; CDR2 reads SASEGT.

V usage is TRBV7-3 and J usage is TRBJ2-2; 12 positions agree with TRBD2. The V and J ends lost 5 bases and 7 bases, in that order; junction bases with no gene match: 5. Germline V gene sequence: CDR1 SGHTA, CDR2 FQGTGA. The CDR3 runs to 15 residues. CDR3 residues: CASSTSGRKGGELFF. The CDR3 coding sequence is TGTGCCAGCAGCACTAGCGGGAGGAAAGGCGGGGAGCTGTTTTTT.

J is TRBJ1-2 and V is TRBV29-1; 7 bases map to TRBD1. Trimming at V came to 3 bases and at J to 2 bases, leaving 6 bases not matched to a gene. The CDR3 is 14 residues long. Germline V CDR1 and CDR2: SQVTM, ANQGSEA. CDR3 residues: CSVEAHRGNYGYTF. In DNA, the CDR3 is TGCAGCGTTGAGGCCCACAGGGGCAACTATGGCTACACCTTC.

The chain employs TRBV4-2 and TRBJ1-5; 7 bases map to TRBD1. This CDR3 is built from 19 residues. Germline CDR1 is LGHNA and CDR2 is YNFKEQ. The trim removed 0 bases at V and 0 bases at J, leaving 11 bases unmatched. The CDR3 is CASSQDEARGSYSNQPQHF. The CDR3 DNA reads TGTGCCAGCAGCCAAGATGAGGCCAGGGGGTCGTATAGCAATCAGCCCCAGCATTTT.

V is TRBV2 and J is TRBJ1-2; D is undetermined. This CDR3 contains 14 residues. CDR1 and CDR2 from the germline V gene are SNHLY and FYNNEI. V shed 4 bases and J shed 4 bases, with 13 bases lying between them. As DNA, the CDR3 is TGTGCCAGCAGTGTATACGTCACAGTCTATGGCTACACCTTC. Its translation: CASSVYVTVYGYTF.

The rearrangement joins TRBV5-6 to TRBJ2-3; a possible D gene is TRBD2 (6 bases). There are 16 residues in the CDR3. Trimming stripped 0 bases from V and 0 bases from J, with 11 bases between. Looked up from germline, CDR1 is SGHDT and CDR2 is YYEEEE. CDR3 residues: CASSLGGKASTDTQYF. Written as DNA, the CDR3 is TGTGCCAGCAGCTTGGGCGGGAAAGCTAGCACAGATACGCAGTATTTT.

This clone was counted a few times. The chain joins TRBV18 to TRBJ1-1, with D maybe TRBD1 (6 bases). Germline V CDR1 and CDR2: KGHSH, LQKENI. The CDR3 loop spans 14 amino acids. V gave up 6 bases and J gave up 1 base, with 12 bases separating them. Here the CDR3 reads CASSQDSGNTEAFF. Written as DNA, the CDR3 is TGTGCCAGCTCTCAGGACAGTGGGAACACTGAAGCTTTCTTT. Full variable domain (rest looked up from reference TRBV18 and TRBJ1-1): NAGVMQNPRHLVRRRGQEARLRCSPMKGHSHVYWYRQLPEEGLKFMVYLQKENIIDESGMPKERFSAEFPKEGPSILRIQQVVRGDSAAYFCASSQDSGNTEAFFGQGTRLTVV.

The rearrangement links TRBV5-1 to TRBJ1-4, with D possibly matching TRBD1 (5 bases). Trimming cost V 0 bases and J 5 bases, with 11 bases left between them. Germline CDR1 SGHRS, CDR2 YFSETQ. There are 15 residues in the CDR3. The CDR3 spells CASSLEGRKNEKLFF. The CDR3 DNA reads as TGCGCCAGCAGCTTGGAGGGGAGGAAGAATGAAAAACTGTTTTTT.

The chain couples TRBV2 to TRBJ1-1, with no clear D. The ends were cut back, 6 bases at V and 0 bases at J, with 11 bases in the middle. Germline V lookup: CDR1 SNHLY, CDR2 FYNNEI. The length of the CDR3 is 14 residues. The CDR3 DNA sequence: TGTGCCAGCAGCACGGGTTGGATGAACACTGAAGCTTTCTTT. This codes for CASSTGWMNTEAFF.

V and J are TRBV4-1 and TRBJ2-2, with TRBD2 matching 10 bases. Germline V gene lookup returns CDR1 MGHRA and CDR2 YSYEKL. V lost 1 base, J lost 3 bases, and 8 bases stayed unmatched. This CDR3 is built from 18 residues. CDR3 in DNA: TGCGCCAGCAGCCAAGTATTAGGGCTAGCGGGGGACACCGGGGAGCTGTTTTTT. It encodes CASSQVLGLAGDTGELFF.

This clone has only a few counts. The CDR3 bases are TGTGCCAGCAGCTGGGACAGGGGTGGCTACACCTTC. Its protein is CASSWDRGGYTF. The gene calls are TRBV7-9 and TRBJ1-2; 10 bases are shared with TRBD1. The CDR3 loop spans 12 amino acids. Germline V gene data show CDR1 as SEHNR and CDR2 as FQNEAQ (reference sequence). The trim removed 4 bases at V and 7 bases at J, leaving 0 bases unmatched.

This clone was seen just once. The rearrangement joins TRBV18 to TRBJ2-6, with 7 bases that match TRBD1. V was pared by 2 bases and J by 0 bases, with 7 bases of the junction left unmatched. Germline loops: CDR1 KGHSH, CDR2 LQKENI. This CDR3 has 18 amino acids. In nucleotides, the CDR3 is TGTGCCAGCTCACCATTTCGACAGGGCTCCTCTGGGGCCAACGTCCTGACTTTC. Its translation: CASSPFRQGSSGANVLTF.

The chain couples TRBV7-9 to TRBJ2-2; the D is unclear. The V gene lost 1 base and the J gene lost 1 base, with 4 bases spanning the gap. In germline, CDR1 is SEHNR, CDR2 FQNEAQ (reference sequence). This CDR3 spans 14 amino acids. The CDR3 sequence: CASSLDLNTGELFF. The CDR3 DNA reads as TGTGCCAGCAGCTTAGATCTGAACACCGGGGAGCTGTTTTTT. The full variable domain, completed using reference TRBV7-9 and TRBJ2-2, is DTGVSQNPRHKITKRGQNVTFRCDPISEHNRLYWYRQTLGQGPEFLTYFQNEAQLEKSRLLSDRFSAERPKGSFSTLEIQRTEQGDSAMYLCASSLDLNTGELFFGEGSRLTVL.

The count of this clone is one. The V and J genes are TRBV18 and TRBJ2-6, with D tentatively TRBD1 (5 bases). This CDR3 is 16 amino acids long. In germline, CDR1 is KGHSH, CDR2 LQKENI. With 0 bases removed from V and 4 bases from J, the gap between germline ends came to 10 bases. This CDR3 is CASSPPPGSGANVLTF. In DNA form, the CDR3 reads TGTGCCAGCTCACCACCTCCAGGGTCAGGGGCCAACGTCCTGACTTTC. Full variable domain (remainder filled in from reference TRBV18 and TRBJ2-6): NAGVMQNPRHLVRRRGQEARLRCSPMKGHSHVYWYRQLPEEGLKFMVYLQKENIIDESGMPKERFSAEFPKEGPSILRIQQVVRGDSAAYFCASSPPPGSGANVLTFGAGSRLTVL.

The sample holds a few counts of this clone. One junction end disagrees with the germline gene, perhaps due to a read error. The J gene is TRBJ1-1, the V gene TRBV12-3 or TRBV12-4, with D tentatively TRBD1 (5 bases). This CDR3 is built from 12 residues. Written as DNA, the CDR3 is TGTGCCAGCAGCTTAGAGGGGTTTGAAGCTTTCTTT. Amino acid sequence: CASSLEGFEAFF.

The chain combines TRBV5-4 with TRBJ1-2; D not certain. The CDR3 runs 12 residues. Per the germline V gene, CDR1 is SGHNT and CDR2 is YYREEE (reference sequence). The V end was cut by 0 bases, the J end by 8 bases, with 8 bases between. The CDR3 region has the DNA TGTGCCAGCAGCTTGGGATGGGCCGGCTACACCTTC. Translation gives CASSLGWAGYTF.

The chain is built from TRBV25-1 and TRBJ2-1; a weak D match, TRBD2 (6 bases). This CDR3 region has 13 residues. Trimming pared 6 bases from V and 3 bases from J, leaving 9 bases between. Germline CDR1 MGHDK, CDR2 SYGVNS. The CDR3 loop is CASRDYVYNEQFF. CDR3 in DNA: TGTGCCAGCAGGGACTACGTCTACAATGAGCAGTTCTTC. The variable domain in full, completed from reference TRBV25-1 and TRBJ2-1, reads EADIYQTPRYLVIGTGKKITLECSQTMGHDKMYWYQQDPGMELHLIHYSYGVNSTEKGDLSSESTVSRIRTEHFPLTLESARPSHTSQYLCASRDYVYNEQFFGPGTRLTVL.

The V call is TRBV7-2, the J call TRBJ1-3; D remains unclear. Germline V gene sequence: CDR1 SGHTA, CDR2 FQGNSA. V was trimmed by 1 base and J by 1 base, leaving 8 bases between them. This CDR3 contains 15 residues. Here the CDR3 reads CASSLVSGSGNTIYF. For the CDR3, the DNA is TGTGCCAGCAGCTTAGTTTCCGGGTCTGGAAACACCATATATTTT.

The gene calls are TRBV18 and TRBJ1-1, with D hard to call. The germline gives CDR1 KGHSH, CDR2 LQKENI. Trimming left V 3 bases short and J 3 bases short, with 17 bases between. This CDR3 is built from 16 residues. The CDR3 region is CASSPSSRRLDTEAFF. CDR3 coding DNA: TGTGCCAGCTCACCCTCTTCGAGGCGACTAGACACTGAAGCTTTCTTT.

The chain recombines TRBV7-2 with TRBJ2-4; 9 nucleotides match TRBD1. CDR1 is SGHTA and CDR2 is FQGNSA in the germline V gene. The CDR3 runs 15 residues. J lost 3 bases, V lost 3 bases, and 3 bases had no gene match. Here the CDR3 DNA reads TGTGCCAGCAGCTTTCGGACAGGGGACAAAAACATTCAGTACTTC. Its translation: CASSFRTGDKNIQYF. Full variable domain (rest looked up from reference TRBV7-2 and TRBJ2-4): GAGVSQSPSNKVTEKGKDVELRCDPISGHTALYWYRQSLGQGLEFLIYFQGNSAPDKSGLPSDRFSAERTGGSVSTLTIQRTQQEDSAVYLCASSFRTGDKNIQYFGAGTRLSVL.

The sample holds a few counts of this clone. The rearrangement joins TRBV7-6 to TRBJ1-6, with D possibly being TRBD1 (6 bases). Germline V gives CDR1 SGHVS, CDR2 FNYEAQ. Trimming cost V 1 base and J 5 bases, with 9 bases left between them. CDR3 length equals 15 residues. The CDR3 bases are TGTGCCAGCAGCTTAGGCACAGGGAATAATTCACCCCTCCACTTT. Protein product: CASSLGTGNNSPLHF.